This TCR beta chain comes out of a study of blood T cell repertoires in COVID-19. As processed by the authors: Estimation of nucleated cell counts relied on the amplification of reference gene primers. Clones were read by immunoSEQ multiplex PCR, and TCRdb kept only the in-frame ones, dropping some. V and J calls and clone size are as listed in that table; D and trimming were resolved from the DNA. This table has 130,000 to 150,000 clones, roughly 81% appearing once. This clone was counted between two and nine times. Trimming stripped 6 bases from V and 3 bases from J, with 12 bases between. The CDR3 runs to 14 residues. Germline lookup yields CDR1 SEHNR and CDR2 FQNEAQ (reference sequence).

Sequencing input: peripheral blood. This chain uses TRBV7-9 with TRBJ1-3; no reliable D call. The sequence was collected from a human donor with acute or convalescent COVID-19. The donor label of this sample is uncertain. This chain's CDR3 is CASRPPGYGNTIYF. The CDR3 DNA is TGTGCCAGCAGACCCCCGGGGTATGGAAACACCATATATTTT.